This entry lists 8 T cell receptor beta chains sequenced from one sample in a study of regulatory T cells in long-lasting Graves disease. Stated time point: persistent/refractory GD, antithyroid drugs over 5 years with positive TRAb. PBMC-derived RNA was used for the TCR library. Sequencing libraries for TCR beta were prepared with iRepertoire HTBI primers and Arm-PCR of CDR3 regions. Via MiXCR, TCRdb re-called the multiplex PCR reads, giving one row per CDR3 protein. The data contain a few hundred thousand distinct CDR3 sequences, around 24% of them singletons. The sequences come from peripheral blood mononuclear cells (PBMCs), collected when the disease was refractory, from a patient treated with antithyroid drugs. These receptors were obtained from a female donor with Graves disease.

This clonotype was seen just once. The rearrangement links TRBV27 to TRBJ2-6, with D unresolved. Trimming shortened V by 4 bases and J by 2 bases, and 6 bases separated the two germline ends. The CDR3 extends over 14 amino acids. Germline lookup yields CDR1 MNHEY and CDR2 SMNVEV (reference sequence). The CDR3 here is CASSSTPGANVLTF. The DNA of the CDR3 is TGTGCCAGCAGTTCGACCCCTGGGGCCAACGTCCTGACTTTC.

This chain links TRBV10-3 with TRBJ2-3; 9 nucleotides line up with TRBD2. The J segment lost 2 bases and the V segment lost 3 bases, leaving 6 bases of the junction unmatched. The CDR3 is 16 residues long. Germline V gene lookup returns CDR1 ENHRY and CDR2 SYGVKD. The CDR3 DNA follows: TGTGCCATCAGTGAAAGCGGGAGGACCGCCACAGATACGCAGTATTTT. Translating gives CAISESGRTATDTQYF.

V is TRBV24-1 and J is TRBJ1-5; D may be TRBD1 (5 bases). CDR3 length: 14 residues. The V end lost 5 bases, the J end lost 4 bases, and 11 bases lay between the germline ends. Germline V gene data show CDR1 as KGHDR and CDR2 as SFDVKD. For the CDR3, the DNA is TGTGCCACCAGTGGTCAGGGTTCAAATCAGCCCCAGCATTTT. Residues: CATSGQGSNQPQHF.

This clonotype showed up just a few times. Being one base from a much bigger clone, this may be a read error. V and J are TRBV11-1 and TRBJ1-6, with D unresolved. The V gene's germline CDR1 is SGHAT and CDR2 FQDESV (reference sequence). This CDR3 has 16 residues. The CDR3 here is CASSDLRSSHNSPLHF. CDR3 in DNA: TGTGCCAGCAGTGATCTACGGAGCTCCCATAATTCACCCCTCCACTTT.

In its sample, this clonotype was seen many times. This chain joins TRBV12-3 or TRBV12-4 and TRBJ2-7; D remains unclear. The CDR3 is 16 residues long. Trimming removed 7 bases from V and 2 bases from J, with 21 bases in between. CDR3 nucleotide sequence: TGTGCCAGCACCAATCGAAGGGCCGACAATCCCTACGAGCAGTACTTC. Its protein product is CASTNRRADNPYEQYF.

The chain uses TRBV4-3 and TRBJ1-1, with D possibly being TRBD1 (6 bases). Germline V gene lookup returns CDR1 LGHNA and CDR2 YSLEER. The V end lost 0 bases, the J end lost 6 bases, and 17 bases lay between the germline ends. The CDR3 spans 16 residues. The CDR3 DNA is TGCGCCAGCAGCCAAGATAATAGGCAGGGGATCGCTGAAGCTTTCTTT. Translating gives CASSQDNRQGIAEAFF.

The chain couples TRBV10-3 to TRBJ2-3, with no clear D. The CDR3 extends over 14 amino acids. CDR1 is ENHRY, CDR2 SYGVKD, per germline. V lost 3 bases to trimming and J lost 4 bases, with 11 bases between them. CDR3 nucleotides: TGTGCCATCAGTGAAATGGCTAGAGCAGATACGCAGTATTTT. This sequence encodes CAISEMARADTQYF.

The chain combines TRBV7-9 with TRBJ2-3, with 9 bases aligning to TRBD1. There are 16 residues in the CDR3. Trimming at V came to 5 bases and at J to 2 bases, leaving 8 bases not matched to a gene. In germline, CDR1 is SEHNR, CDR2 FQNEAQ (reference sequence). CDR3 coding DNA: TGTGCCAGCAGCCGCCCGGGACAGGGAGCCACAGATACGCAGTATTTT. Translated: CASSRPGQGATDTQYF.